There are many counts of the clone carrying this TCR beta chain. This CDR3 has 15 residues. Trimming cost V 3 bases and J 2 bases, with 14 bases left between them. The V gene's germline CDR1 is ENHRY and CDR2 SYGVKD. This specimen comes from a study of blood T cells in healthy people across ages. On the study more broadly: Through template switching, about one barcoded beta molecule was captured per two T cells, as measured in model experiments.

A second PCR, run for about 7 to 11 cycles, used a sample-barcoded 5' primer plus a J-beta primer mix. Every cDNA was tagged by a template-switch adaptor with 12 random nucleotides. A single record per CDR3 protein comes from TCRdb applying MiXCR to the 5' RACE reads. The sample lists about 1.6 million distinct CDR3 sequences, 30% to 35% occurring once. The sample was blood. This chain links TRBV10-3 with TRBJ2-7, with TRBD1 as a possible D gene (6 bases). The source is a woman under 40 in good health. The CDR3 reads CAISERKDRPYEQYF. The CDR3 nucleotides are TGTGCCATCAGTGAAAGGAAGGACAGACCCTACGAGCAGTACTTC.